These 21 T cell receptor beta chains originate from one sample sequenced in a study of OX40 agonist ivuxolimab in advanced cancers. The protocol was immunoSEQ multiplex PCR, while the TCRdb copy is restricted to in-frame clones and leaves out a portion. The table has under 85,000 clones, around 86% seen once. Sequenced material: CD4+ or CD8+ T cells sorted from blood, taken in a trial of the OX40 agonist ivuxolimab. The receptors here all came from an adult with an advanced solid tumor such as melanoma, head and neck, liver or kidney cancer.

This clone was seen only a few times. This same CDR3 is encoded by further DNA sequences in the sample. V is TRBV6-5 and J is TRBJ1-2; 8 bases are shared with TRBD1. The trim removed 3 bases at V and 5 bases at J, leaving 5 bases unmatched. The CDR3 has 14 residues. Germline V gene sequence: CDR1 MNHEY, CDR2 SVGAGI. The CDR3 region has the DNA TGTGCCAGCAGTTATGGGACAGGAGGGTATGGCTACACCTTC. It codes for CASSYGTGGYGYTF.

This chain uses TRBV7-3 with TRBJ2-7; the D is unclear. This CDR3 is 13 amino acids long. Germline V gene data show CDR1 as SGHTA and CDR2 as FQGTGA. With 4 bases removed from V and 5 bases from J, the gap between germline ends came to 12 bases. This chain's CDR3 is CASSSGRGDEQYF. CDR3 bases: TGTGCCAGCAGCTCAGGACGAGGCGACGAGCAGTACTTC. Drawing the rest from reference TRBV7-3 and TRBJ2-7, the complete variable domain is GAGVSQTPSNKVTEKGKYVELRCDPISGHTALYWYRQSLGQGPEFLIYFQGTGAADDSGLPNDRFFAVRPEGSVSTLKIQRTERGDSAVYLCASSSGRGDEQYFGPGTRLTVT.

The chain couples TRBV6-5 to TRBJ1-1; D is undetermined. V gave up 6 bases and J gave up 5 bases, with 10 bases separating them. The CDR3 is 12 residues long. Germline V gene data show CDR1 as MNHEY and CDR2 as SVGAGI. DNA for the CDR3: TGTGCCAGCAGCCGCTTTGGAACTGAAGCTTTCTTT. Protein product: CASSRFGTEAFF.

This chain's CDR3 is CASSARAMQGGYEQYF. The CDR3 nucleotides are TGCGCCAGCAGCGCCCGGGCAATGCAGGGCGGCTACGAGCAGTACTTC. V is TRBV5-1 and J is TRBJ2-7; the D gene is possibly TRBD1 (5 bases). Germline CDR1 and CDR2: SGHRS and YFSETQ. CDR3 size: 16 residues. V was cut by 4 bases and J by 3 bases, with 20 bases left in between.

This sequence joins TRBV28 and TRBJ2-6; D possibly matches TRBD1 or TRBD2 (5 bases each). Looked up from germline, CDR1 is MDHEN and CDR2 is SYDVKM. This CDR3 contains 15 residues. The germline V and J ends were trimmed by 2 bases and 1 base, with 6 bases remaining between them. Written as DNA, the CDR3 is TGTGCCAGCAGTTTAGGGGGATCTGGGGCCAACGTCCTGACTTTC. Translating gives CASSLGGSGANVLTF. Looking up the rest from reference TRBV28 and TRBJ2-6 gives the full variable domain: DVKVTQSSRYLVKRTGEKVFLECVQDMDHENMFWYRQDPGLGLRLIYFSYDVKMKEKGDIPEGYSVSREKKERFSLILESASTNQTSMYLCASSLGGSGANVLTFGAGSRLTVL.

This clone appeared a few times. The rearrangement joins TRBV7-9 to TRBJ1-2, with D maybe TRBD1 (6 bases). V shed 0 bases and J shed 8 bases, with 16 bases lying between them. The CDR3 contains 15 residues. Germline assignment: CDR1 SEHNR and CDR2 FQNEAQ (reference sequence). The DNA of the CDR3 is TGTGCCAGCAGCTTAGCTGGGACACCAAACGGGGGCTACACCTTC. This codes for CASSLAGTPNGGYTF. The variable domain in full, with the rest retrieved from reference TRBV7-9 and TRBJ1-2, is DTGVSQNPRHKITKRGQNVTFRCDPISEHNRLYWYRQTLGQGPEFLTYFQNEAQLEKSRLLSDRFSAERPKGSFSTLEIQRTEQGDSAMYLCASSLAGTPNGGYTFGSGTRLTVV.

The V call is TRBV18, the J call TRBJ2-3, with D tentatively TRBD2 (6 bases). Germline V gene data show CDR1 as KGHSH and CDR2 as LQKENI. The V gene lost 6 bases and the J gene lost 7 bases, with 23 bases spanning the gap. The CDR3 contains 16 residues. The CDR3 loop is CASSLYRDSATYTQYF. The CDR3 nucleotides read TGTGCCAGCTCCCTATACCGGGACTCCGCGACCTATACGCAGTATTTT.

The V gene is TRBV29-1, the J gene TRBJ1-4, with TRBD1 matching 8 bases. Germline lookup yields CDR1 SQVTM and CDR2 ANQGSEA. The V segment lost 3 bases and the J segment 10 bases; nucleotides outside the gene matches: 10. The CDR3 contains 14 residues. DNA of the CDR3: TGCAGCGTTGACCCGAACGGACAGGGAAGAAAACTGTTTTTT. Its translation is CSVDPNGQGRKLFF.

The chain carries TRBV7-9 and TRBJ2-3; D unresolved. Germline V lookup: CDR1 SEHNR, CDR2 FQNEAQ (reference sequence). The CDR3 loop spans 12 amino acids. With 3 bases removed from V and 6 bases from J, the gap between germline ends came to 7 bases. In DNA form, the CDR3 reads TGTGCCAGCAGCTTGAAGGCGGATACGCAGTATTTT. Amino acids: CASSLKADTQYF.

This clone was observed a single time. The CDR3 coding sequence is TGTGCCACCAGCAGAGGACAGGTACTAGCCAAAAACATTCAGTACTTC. This gives the protein CATSRGQVLAKNIQYF. The chain couples TRBV15 to TRBJ2-4; weak D call: TRBD1 (6 bases). Per germline, CDR1 LNHNV and CDR2 YYDKDF (reference sequence). V lost 1 base and J lost 0, with 10 bases in between. The CDR3 contains 16 residues.

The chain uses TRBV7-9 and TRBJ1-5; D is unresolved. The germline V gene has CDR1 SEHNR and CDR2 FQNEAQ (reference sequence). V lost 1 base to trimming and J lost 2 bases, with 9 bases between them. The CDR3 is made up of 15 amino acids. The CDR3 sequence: CASSLDSRRNQPQHF. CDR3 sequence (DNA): TGTGCCAGCAGCTTAGACAGCAGGCGCAATCAGCCCCAGCATTTT.

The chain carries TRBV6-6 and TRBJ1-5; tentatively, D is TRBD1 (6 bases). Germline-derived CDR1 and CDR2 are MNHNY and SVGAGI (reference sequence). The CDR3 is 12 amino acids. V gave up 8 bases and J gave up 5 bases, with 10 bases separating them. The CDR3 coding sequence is TGTGCCAGCCGGGACACCTATCAGCCCCAGCATTTT. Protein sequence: CASRDTYQPQHF.

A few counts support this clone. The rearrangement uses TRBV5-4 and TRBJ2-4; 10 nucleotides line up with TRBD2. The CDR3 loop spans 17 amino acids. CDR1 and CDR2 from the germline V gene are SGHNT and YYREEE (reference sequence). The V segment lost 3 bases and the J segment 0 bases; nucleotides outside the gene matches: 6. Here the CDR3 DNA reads TGTGCCAGCAGCTCAAAGAGCGGGGGGGCAGCCAAAAACATTCAGTACTTC. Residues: CASSSKSGGAAKNIQYF.

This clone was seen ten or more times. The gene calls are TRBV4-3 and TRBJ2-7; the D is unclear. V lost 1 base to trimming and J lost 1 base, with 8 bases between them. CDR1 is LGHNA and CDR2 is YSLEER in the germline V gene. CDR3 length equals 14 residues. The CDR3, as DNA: TGCGCCAGCAGCCAAGTCCAGGCTTCCTACGAGCAGTACTTC. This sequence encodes CASSQVQASYEQYF.

The CDR3 loop is CASSEFPDPNYGYTF. For the CDR3, the DNA is TGTGCCAGCAGTGAATTCCCAGATCCTAACTATGGCTACACCTTC. The chain is built from TRBV6-1 and TRBJ1-2; D gene ambiguous. The CDR3 is 15 amino acids. Trimming left V 2 bases short and J 0 bases short, with 10 bases between. From germline, CDR1 is MNHNS and CDR2 SASEGT.

The CDR3 DNA follows: TGTGCCAGCCGCCGGGACAGGATCCAATACACCTTC. Amino acids: CASRRDRIQYTF. The chain is built from TRBV7-9 and TRBJ1-2, with TRBD1 matching 8 bases. This CDR3 spans 12 amino acids. With 8 bases clipped from V and 11 bases from J, the junction kept 10 bases outside the gene matches. Germline lookup yields CDR1 SEHNR and CDR2 FQNEAQ (reference sequence).

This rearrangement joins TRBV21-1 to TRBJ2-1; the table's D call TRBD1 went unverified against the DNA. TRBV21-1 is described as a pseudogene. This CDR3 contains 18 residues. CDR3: CASRKGDRGSSSYNEQFF. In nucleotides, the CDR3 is TGTGCCAGCCGAAAGGGGGACAGGGGTTCGAGCTCCTACAATGAGCAGTTCTTC.

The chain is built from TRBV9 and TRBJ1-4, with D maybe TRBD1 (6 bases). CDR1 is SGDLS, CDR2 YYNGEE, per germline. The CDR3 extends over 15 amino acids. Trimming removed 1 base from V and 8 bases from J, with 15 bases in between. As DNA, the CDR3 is TGTGCCAGCAGCGTAACCCCGGACAGTAGGGAAAAACTGTTTTTT. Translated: CASSVTPDSREKLFF.

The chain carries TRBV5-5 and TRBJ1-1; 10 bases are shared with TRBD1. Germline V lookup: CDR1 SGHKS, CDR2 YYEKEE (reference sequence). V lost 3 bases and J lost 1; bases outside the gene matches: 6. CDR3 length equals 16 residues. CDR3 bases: TGTGCCAGCAGCTCGGGACAGGGGATTTGGAACACTGAAGCTTTCTTT. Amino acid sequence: CASSSGQGIWNTEAFF.

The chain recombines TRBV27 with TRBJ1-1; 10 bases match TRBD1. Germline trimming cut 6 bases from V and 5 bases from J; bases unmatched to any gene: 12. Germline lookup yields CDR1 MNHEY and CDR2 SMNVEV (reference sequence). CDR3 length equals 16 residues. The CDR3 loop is CASSSYRDRGRTEAFF. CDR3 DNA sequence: TGTGCCAGCAGCTCCTACCGGGACAGGGGTAGGACTGAAGCTTTCTTT.

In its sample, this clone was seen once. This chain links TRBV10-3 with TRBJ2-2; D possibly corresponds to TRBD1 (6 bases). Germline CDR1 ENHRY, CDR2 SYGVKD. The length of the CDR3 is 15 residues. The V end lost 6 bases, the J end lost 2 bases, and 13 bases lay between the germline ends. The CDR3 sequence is CAIRNRVSNTGELFF. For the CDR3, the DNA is TGTGCCATCAGGAACAGGGTATCAAACACCGGGGAGCTGTTTTTT.